These 8 T cell receptor beta chains were sequenced from one sample in a study of CD8 T cells in Susac syndrome. Reverse transcription of 0.5 to 1 ug RNA was performed with random hexamers. TCRdb itself ran the immunoSEQ multiplex PCR reads through MiXCR, one entry per CDR3 protein. This sample has around 270,000 distinct CDR3 sequences, with over 75% found just once. Sequenced sample: CD8+ T cells from PBMCs. All receptors derive from a human donor with multiple sclerosis.

The V and J genes are TRBV6-5 and TRBJ2-2; 11 bases fit TRBD2. V shed 2 bases and J 1 base; nucleotides not matched to a gene: 9. Germline-derived CDR1 and CDR2 are MNHEY and SVGAGI. The CDR3 is 19 residues long. CDR3 DNA sequence: TGTGCCAGCAGTTACACGGCTAGCGGGAGGCCCCTGAACACCGGGGAGCTGTTTTTT. Protein: CASSYTASGRPLNTGELFF.

This chain connects TRBV24-1 to TRBJ2-1, with 7 bases matching TRBD1. In germline, CDR1 is KGHDR, CDR2 SFDVKD. The CDR3 runs 13 residues. V lost 10 bases to trimming and J lost 4 bases; unmatched junction nucleotides: 6. CDR3 sequence reads: CATRQGSYNEQFF. Here the CDR3 DNA reads TGTGCCACGAGACAGGGATCTTACAATGAGCAGTTCTTC.

The chain couples TRBV4-3 to TRBJ1-1; 8 positions agree with TRBD1. After removal of 4 bases from V and 4 bases from J, the junction contained 17 bases not matched to a gene. Germline V gene data show CDR1 as LGHNA and CDR2 as YSLEER. This CDR3 comprises 18 residues. The CDR3 loop is CASSLLTPDREVSTEAFF. For the CDR3, the DNA is TGCGCCAGCAGCCTCCTAACCCCGGACAGGGAGGTTAGCACTGAAGCTTTCTTT.

The chain recombines TRBV28 with TRBJ2-1, with unresolved D. The CDR3 length is 17 residues. Germline CDR1 is MDHEN and CDR2 is SYDVKM. V was clipped by 4 bases and J by 0 bases, with 16 bases between them. This CDR3 reads CASSSVSPGGSYNEQFF. The CDR3 nucleotides are TGTGCCAGCAGTTCAGTTTCCCCCGGTGGCTCCTACAATGAGCAGTTCTTC.

The chain recombines TRBV14 with TRBJ2-7; D is possibly TRBD1 (5 bases). The ends were cut back, 2 bases at V and 6 bases at J, with 11 bases in the middle. Germline CDR1 SGHDN, CDR2 FVKESK. This CDR3 contains 13 residues. CDR3 region: CASSQQGYGEQYF. DNA of the CDR3: TGTGCCAGCAGCCAACAGGGTTACGGCGAGCAGTACTTC.

This sequence joins TRBV27 and TRBJ2-1; no clear D gene. This CDR3 has 12 residues. Germline loops: CDR1 MNHEY, CDR2 SMNVEV (reference sequence). Trimming took 0 bases from V and 10 from J, leaving 7 bases between them. The chain's CDR3 is CASSLSGLEQFF. In nucleotides, the CDR3 is TGTGCCAGCAGTTTATCGGGATTAGAGCAGTTCTTC.

The chain couples TRBV24-1 to TRBJ2-1; 8 bases map to TRBD2. The CDR3 runs 16 residues. Unmatched junction bases numbered 10, after V lost 2 bases and J lost 8 bases. The germline gives CDR1 KGHDR, CDR2 SFDVKD. The DNA of the CDR3 is TGTGCCACCAGTGATTACAGCGGGAGAGAGGATGATGAGCAGTTCTTC. Its protein product is CATSDYSGREDDEQFF.

A few counts support this clonotype. This chain connects TRBV20-1 to TRBJ1-5; D gene unclear. The CDR3 runs 12 residues. The germline V gene encodes CDR1 DFQATT and CDR2 SNEGSKA (reference sequence). The V gene lost 0 bases and the J gene lost 2 bases, with 2 bases spanning the gap. The CDR3 region has the DNA TGCAGTGCTAGAGATGGCAATCAGCCCCAGCATTTT. It yields the protein CSARDGNQPQHF.